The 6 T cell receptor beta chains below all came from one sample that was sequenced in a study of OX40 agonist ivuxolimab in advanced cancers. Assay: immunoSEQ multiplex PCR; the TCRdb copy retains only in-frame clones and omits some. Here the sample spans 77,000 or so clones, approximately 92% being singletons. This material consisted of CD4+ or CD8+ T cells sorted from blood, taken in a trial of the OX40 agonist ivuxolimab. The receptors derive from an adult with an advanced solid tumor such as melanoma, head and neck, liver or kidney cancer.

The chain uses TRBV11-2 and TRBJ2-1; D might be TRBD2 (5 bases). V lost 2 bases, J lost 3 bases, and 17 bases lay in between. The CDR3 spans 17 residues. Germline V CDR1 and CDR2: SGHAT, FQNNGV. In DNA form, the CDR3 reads TGTGCCAGCAGCTTACTGGCGGACCCGGGGAGCTACAATGAGCAGTTCTTC. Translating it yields CASSLLADPGSYNEQFF.

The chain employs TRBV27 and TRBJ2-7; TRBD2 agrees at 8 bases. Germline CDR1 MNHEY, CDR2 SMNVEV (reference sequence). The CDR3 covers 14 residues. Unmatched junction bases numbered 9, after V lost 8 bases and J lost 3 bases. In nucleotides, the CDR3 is TGTGCCAGCGGACGGGGGACTAGGGGCTACGAGCAGTACTTC. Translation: CASGRGTRGYEQYF.

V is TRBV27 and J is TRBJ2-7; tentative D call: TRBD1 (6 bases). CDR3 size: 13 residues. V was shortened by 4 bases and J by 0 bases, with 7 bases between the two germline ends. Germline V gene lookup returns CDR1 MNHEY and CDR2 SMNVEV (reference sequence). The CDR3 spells CASSSGVSYEQYF. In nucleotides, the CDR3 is TGTGCCAGCAGTTCAGGGGTCTCCTACGAGCAGTACTTC.

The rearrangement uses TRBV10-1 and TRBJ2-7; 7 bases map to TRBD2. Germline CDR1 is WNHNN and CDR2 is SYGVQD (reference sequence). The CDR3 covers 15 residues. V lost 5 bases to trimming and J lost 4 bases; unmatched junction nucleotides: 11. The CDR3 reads CASSLSGEIPYEQYF. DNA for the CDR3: TGCGCCAGCAGTTTAAGCGGGGAAATACCTTACGAGCAGTACTTC.

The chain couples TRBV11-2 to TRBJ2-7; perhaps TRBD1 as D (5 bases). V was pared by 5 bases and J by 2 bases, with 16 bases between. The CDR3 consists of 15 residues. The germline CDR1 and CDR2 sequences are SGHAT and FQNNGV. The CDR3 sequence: CASSPGGGATYEQYF. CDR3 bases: TGTGCCAGCAGCCCAGGTGGTGGGGCTACCTACGAGCAGTACTTC.

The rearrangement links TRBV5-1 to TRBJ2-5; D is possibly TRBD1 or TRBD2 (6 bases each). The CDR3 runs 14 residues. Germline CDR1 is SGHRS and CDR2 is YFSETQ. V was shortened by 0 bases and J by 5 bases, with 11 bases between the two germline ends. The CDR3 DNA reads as TGCGCCAGCAGCTTGGGAGGGGGGCTGGAGACCCAGTACTTC. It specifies CASSLGGGLETQYF.